This T cell receptor (beta chain) came from a study of blood T cells in healthy people across ages. Study observations and caveats: PBMCs that were unsorted prevented a conclusive naive versus antigen-experienced comparison. Age showed a roughly linear inverse relationship with TCR beta diversity per million T cells.

Notes on this clonotype: Its target is not known.

The V gene end was trimmed by 6 bases and the J gene end by 1 base; junction bases not matched to a gene: 8. Germline CDR1 is SQVTM and CDR2 is ANQGSEA. This CDR3 has 14 residues. Then a second PCR, running roughly 7 to 11 cycles, was carried out with a sample-barcoded 5' primer and a J-beta primer mix. A tag from a template-switch adaptor with 12 random nucleotides marked each cDNA molecule. One entry per CDR3 protein, called by TCRdb with MiXCR from the 5' RACE reads. Among fewer than 800,000 distinct CDR3 sequences listed, more than 20% were seen once. The sample comprised blood. The V call is TRBV29-1, the J call TRBJ1-1; the match to TRBD1 covers 7 bases. The sequence derives from a man between 65 and 85 years old in good health. Here the CDR3 reads CSVRETGKNTEAFF. The DNA of the CDR3 is TGCAGCGTGAGAGAGACAGGGAAGAACACTGAAGCTTTCTTT.